These 26 T cell receptor beta chains originate from one sample sequenced in a study of blood T cell repertoires in COVID-19. Profiled with immunoSEQ multiplex PCR; TCRdb holds only in-frame clones, not every one. Of 180,000 or so clones in the sample, approximately 88% were seen once. The sequenced material came from peripheral blood. The receptors stem from a young woman with acute or convalescent COVID-19.

The chain has TRBV5-1 and TRBJ1-1; D is undetermined. Looked up from germline, CDR1 is SGHRS and CDR2 is YFSETQ. V lost 4 bases and J 5 bases, leaving 12 bases between the germline ends. The CDR3 extends over 13 amino acids. CDR3: CASSPRTTTEAFF. The CDR3 DNA reads TGCGCCAGCAGCCCAAGAACAACGACTGAAGCTTTCTTT.

This chain links TRBV29-1 with TRBJ2-7, with D possibly being TRBD1 or TRBD2 (5 bases each). This CDR3 comprises 12 residues. Germline loops: CDR1 SQVTM, CDR2 ANQGSEA. Trimming removed 7 bases from V and 5 bases from J, with 15 bases in between. The CDR3 sequence: CSASQGAHEQYF. CDR3 DNA: TGCAGCGCTAGCCAGGGCGCCCACGAGCAGTACTTC.

The J gene is TRBJ2-3, the V gene TRBV21-1; TRBD2, as called in the table, went unchecked against the DNA. TRBV21-1 is a pseudogene. The CDR3 is 19 residues long. The CDR3 DNA follows: TGTGCCAGCAGCAAAGGAGTTTTGAGGGGCCTAGCGGGAGCAGATACGCAGTATTTT. This codes for CASSKGVLRGLAGADTQYF.

V usage is TRBV11-3 and J usage is TRBJ2-3, with D possibly TRBD2 on 6 matching bases. Germline values: CDR1 SGHNT, CDR2 YENEEA. V lost 5 bases, J lost 2 bases, and 14 bases lay in between. The CDR3 extends over 15 amino acids. The CDR3 reads CASSGGTGFTDTQYF. CDR3 bases: TGTGCCAGCAGCGGGGGGACCGGGTTCACAGATACGCAGTATTTT.

The rearrangement links TRBV2 to TRBJ1-5, with D possibly TRBD1 on 5 matching bases. V was cut by 5 bases and J by 3 bases, with 14 bases left in between. Germline CDR1 is SNHLY and CDR2 is FYNNEI. This CDR3 has 15 amino acids. DNA for the CDR3: TGTGCCAGCAGTTACCAGGGCCTCAACAATCAGCCCCAGCATTTT. Its protein product is CASSYQGLNNQPQHF. Full variable domain (missing parts from reference TRBV2 and TRBJ1-5): EPEVTQTPSHQVTQMGQEVILRCVPISNHLYFYWYRQILGQKVEFLVSFYNNEISEKSEIFDDQFSVERPDGSNFTLKIRSTKLEDSAMYFCASSYQGLNNQPQHFGDGTRLSIL.

The rearrangement uses TRBV6-6 and TRBJ1-5; tentative D call: TRBD1 (6 bases). CDR3 length: 14 amino acids. The ends were cut back, 11 bases at V and 0 bases at J, with 14 bases in the middle. Germline assignment: CDR1 MNHNY and CDR2 SVGAGI (reference sequence). CDR3 loop: CASHGGASNQPQHF. CDR3 nucleotide sequence: TGTGCCTCCCATGGGGGGGCTAGCAATCAGCCCCAGCATTTT.

This chain uses TRBV7-9 with TRBJ2-3; 10 positions match TRBD2. CDR1 and CDR2 from the germline V gene are SEHNR and FQNEAQ (reference sequence). This CDR3 region has 17 residues. V lost 2 bases and J lost 5; bases outside the gene matches: 10. The DNA of the CDR3 is TGTGCCAGCAGCTTAAGGGCTAGCGGGAGTCGAGGAGATACGCAGTATTTT. It is translated as CASSLRASGSRGDTQYF.

The chain uses TRBV3-1 (or the pseudogene TRBV3-2) and TRBJ1-1; D remains unclear. The V end was cut by 3 bases, the J end by 6 bases, with 11 bases between. The CDR3 is made up of 13 amino acids. CDR1 is LGHDT, CDR2 YNNKEL, per germline (reference sequence). The CDR3 spells CASSHEQKSEAFF. The CDR3 nucleotides read TGTGCCAGCAGCCATGAACAGAAGTCTGAAGCTTTCTTT.

The chain recombines TRBV11-1 with TRBJ2-3; 7 bases are a match to TRBD1. V lost 6 bases, J lost 6 bases, and 12 bases stayed unmatched. Germline V gene lookup returns CDR1 SGHAT and CDR2 FQDESV (reference sequence). CDR3 size: 15 residues. CDR3 region: CASRLTGPSGDTQYF. As DNA, the CDR3 is TGTGCCAGCAGGTTGACAGGGCCCTCAGGGGATACGCAGTATTTT.

The rearrangement links TRBV10-3 to TRBJ1-1; a weak D match, TRBD1 (6 bases). CDR1 is ENHRY, CDR2 SYGVKD, per germline. The V end was cut by 0 bases, the J end by 6 bases, with 11 bases between. The CDR3 is 14 amino acids. The CDR3 protein is CAISESTGSPEAFF. As DNA, the CDR3 is TGTGCCATCAGTGAGTCTACAGGGTCTCCTGAAGCTTTCTTT.

This rearrangement joins TRBV9 to TRBJ2-1; 7 bases line up with TRBD2. The germline V gene encodes CDR1 SGDLS and CDR2 YYNGEE. V lost 4 bases to trimming and J lost 7 bases; unmatched junction nucleotides: 11. The length of the CDR3 is 15 residues. The CDR3 is CASSPGGGSRNEQFF. CDR3 bases: TGTGCCAGCAGCCCAGGAGGCGGGAGTAGGAATGAGCAGTTCTTC.

This clone is a singleton in its sample. The chain employs TRBV6-5 and TRBJ2-5; 7 bases fit TRBD2. This CDR3 has 14 amino acids. V shed 8 bases, J shed 2 bases, and the junction held 8 bases outside the gene matches. Germline V gene lookup returns CDR1 MNHEY and CDR2 SVGAGI. The CDR3, as DNA: TGTGCCAGCGCTCCGGGGGGAGTTCAAGAGACCCAGTACTTC. This sequence encodes CASAPGGVQETQYF.

In this sample, this clone turned up once. Other DNA variants within this sample encode the same CDR3. The chain is built from TRBV7-6 and TRBJ2-7; 11 bases are shared with TRBD2. This CDR3 spans 13 amino acids. The germline gives CDR1 SGHVS, CDR2 FNYEAQ. With 5 bases clipped from V and 6 bases from J, the junction kept 3 bases outside the gene matches. The CDR3 here is CASSLTSGTEQYF. CDR3 sequence (DNA): TGTGCCAGCAGCCTGACTAGCGGGACCGAGCAGTACTTC. Filled out from reference TRBV7-6 and TRBJ2-7, the complete variable domain reads GAGVSQSPRYKVTKRGQDVALRCDPISGHVSLYWYRQALGQGPEFLTYFNYEAQQDKSGLPNDRFSAERPEGSISTLTIQRTEQRDSAMYRCASSLTSGTEQYFGPGTRLTVT.

This clone was observed a single time. V gene TRBV29-1 combines with J gene TRBJ2-7; 8 bases align to TRBD1. The CDR3 consists of 13 residues. J was trimmed by 4 bases and V by 4 bases; bases with no gene match: 6. The germline CDR1 and CDR2 sequences are SQVTM and ANQGSEA. The CDR3 sequence is CSVGGDRTYEQYF. CDR3 in DNA: TGCAGCGTTGGCGGGGACAGGACGTACGAGCAGTACTTC.

The chain combines TRBV4-2 with TRBJ2-1, with a tentative D call TRBD2 (5 bases). Trimming pared 0 bases from V and 6 bases from J, leaving 15 bases between. There are 16 residues in the CDR3. CDR1 and CDR2 from the germline V gene are LGHNA and YNFKEQ. CDR3 protein: CASSQDWSGKFNEQFF. As DNA, the CDR3 is TGTGCCAGCAGCCAAGATTGGAGCGGAAAGTTCAATGAGCAGTTCTTC.

This clone was observed once. The rearrangement uses TRBV30 and TRBJ1-1, with a weak D call TRBD1 (6 bases). V gave up 0 bases and J gave up 7 bases, with 6 bases separating them. Germline V lookup: CDR1 GTSNPN, CDR2 SVGIG (reference sequence). The CDR3 sequence is 11 residues long. Here the CDR3 reads CAWSVGGEAFF. The CDR3 DNA reads TGTGCCTGGAGTGTAGGGGGTGAAGCTTTCTTT. Supplemented by reference TRBV30 and TRBJ1-1, the full variable domain reads SQTIHQWPATLVQPVGSPLSLECTVEGTSNPNLYWYRQAAGRGLQLLFYSVGIGQISSEVPQNLSASRPQDRQFILSSKKLLLSDSGFYLCAWSVGGEAFFGQGTRLTVV.

This rearrangement joins TRBV7-2 to TRBJ2-3; possibly TRBD1 for D (6 bases). Trimming removed 1 base from V and 2 bases from J, with 10 bases in between. Germline V CDR1 and CDR2: SGHTA, FQGNSA. This CDR3 contains 15 residues. The CDR3: CASSLDHRVTDTQYF. The CDR3 DNA is TGTGCCAGCAGCTTAGATCACAGGGTCACAGATACGCAGTATTTT.

The chain employs TRBV12-5 and TRBJ2-1; D is undetermined. This CDR3 comprises 12 residues. V dropped 7 bases and J dropped 7 bases, with 11 bases sitting between them. Germline V gene data show CDR1 as LGHNT and CDR2 as FRNRAP. CDR3 sequence reads: CASASVRNEQFF. The DNA of the CDR3 is TGTGCTAGTGCCAGTGTCCGTAATGAGCAGTTCTTC.

The genes are TRBV7-9 and TRBJ1-2; D is undetermined. Germline V gives CDR1 SEHNR, CDR2 FQNEAQ (reference sequence). V was pared by 5 bases and J by 5 bases, with 21 bases between. The CDR3 is 16 amino acids. The CDR3 DNA sequence: TGTGCCAGCAGCCCCAGAGGGCAGAGAGGAACTTATGGCTACACCTTC. It specifies CASSPRGQRGTYGYTF.

DNA for the CDR3: TGTGCCAGTAGTCCTAGGGGCTCCTACGAGCAGTACTTC. Amino acid sequence: CASSPRGSYEQYF. This chain links TRBV19 with TRBJ2-7; perhaps TRBD1 as D (5 bases). Deletions cut 5 bases from V and 0 bases from J, with 8 bases between. Germline lookup yields CDR1 LNHDA and CDR2 SQIVND (reference sequence). The length of the CDR3 is 13 residues.

As regards this clone: Other DNA sequences in this sample translate to the same CDR3. This chain connects TRBV7-9 to TRBJ1-1; D uncertain. Looked up from germline, CDR1 is SEHNR and CDR2 is FQNEAQ (reference sequence). The CDR3 totals 12 residues. Trimming cost V 3 bases and J 5 bases, with 7 bases left between them. The CDR3 DNA reads TGTGCCAGCAGCTTGACGGGGACTGAAGCTTTCTTT. Translating gives CASSLTGTEAFF.

The genes are TRBV25-1 and TRBJ1-2; 7 bases match TRBD1. Germline loops: CDR1 MGHDK, CDR2 SYGVNS. The CDR3 covers 15 residues. The V gene end was trimmed by 7 bases and the J gene end by 5 bases; junction bases not matched to a gene: 13. The CDR3 coding sequence is TGTGCCAGCACCCTTCCGACAGGGCAGGCATATGGCTACACCTTC. Protein product: CASTLPTGQAYGYTF.

V and J are TRBV29-1 and TRBJ2-1; 10 bases are a match to TRBD2. The length of the CDR3 is 19 residues. In germline, CDR1 is SQVTM, CDR2 ANQGSEA. V dropped 8 bases and J dropped 0; count of bases not matched to a gene: 19. CDR3 DNA: TGCAGCACGGGGCAGGGGCTAGCGGGAGTGGGGGGCTCCTACAATGAGCAGTTCTTC. Its protein product is CSTGQGLAGVGGSYNEQFF.

The chain links TRBV7-6 to TRBJ1-1; no firm D call. Trimming pared 5 bases from V and 7 bases from J, leaving 14 bases between. CDR1 is SGHVS, CDR2 FNYEAQ, per germline. The CDR3 consists of 13 residues. The CDR3 is CASSPKSLLEAFF. CDR3 DNA: TGTGCCAGCAGCCCCAAAAGTCTACTTGAAGCTTTCTTT.

V and J are TRBV4-2 and TRBJ2-1, with unresolved D. Germline CDR1 and CDR2: LGHNA and YNFKEQ. V gave up 4 bases and J gave up 6 bases, with 10 bases separating them. The CDR3 spans 13 residues. The DNA of the CDR3 is TGTGCCAGCAGCCTAGATCAGGTCAATGAGCAGTTCTTC. It codes for CASSLDQVNEQFF.

The chain joins TRBV24-1 to TRBJ1-1, with D tentatively TRBD1 (6 bases). CDR3 length equals 14 residues. Germline CDR1 KGHDR, CDR2 SFDVKD. Trimming removed 0 bases at V and 11 bases at J, with 15 bases between. The CDR3 DNA reads TGTGCCACCAGTGATTTGCATCTTGGGGGGGGCGCTTTCTTT. This encodes CATSDLHLGGGAFF.